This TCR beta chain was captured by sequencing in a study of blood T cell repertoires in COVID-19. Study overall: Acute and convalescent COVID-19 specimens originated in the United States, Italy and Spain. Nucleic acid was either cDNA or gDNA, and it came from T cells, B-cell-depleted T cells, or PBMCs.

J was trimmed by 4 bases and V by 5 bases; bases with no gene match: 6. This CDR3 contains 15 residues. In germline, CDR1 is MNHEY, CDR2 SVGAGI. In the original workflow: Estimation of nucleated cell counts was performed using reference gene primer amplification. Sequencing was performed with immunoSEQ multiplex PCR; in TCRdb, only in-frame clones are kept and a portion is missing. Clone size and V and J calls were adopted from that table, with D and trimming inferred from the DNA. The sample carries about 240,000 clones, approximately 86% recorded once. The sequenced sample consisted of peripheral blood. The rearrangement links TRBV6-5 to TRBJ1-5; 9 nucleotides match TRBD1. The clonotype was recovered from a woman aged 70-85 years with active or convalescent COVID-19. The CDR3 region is CASSTTTGGNQPQHF. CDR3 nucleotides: TGTGCCAGCAGTACTACGACAGGGGGAAATCAGCCCCAGCATTTT.